A single sample is the source of the 32 T cell receptor beta chains below, sequenced in a study of blood T cell repertoires in COVID-19. TCRdb's table, derived via immunoSEQ multiplex PCR, lists solely in-frame clones and lacks some. The table lists fewer than 200,000 clones, roughly four fifths of them singletons. Sequenced: peripheral blood. The receptors were gathered from a woman between 70 and 85 years old with COVID-19, enrolled during active disease.

This clone was observed a few times. The chain links TRBV28 to TRBJ1-5; D gene uncertain. Looked up from germline, CDR1 is MDHEN and CDR2 is SYDVKM. The CDR3 runs to 18 residues. Deletions cut 5 bases from V and 0 bases from J, with 20 bases between. The CDR3 DNA reads as TGTGCCAGCAGTCACAAATCCCGACTGATTTATAGCAATCAGCCCCAGCATTTT. It yields the protein CASSHKSRLIYSNQPQHF. Full variable domain (remainder filled in from reference TRBV28 and TRBJ1-5): DVKVTQSSRYLVKRTGEKVFLECVQDMDHENMFWYRQDPGLGLRLIYFSYDVKMKEKGDIPEGYSVSREKKERFSLILESASTNQTSMYLCASSHKSRLIYSNQPQHFGDGTRLSIL.

This rearrangement joins TRBV28 to TRBJ1-5; a possible D gene is TRBD1 (6 bases). The CDR3 is 15 residues long. The V and J ends lost 4 bases and 10 bases respectively, with 20 bases between them. CDR1 and CDR2 (germline): MDHEN, SYDVKM. CDR3 region: CASSSPDRYGHPQHF. CDR3 DNA: TGTGCCAGCAGTTCACCCGACAGGTATGGTCACCCCCAGCATTTT.

The J gene is TRBJ2-7, the V gene TRBV7-2, with 7 bases fitting TRBD2. The trim removed 4 bases at V and 3 bases at J, leaving 9 bases unmatched. The CDR3 consists of 15 residues. Germline values: CDR1 SGHTA, CDR2 FQGNSA. The CDR3: CASSYPSRGVYEQYF. The CDR3 nucleotides are TGTGCCAGCAGCTATCCTAGCCGGGGGGTCTACGAGCAGTACTTC.

The rearrangement links TRBV3-1 (or the pseudogene TRBV3-2) to TRBJ2-3; possibly TRBD2 for D (5 bases). CDR1 and CDR2 from the germline V gene are LGHDT and YNNKEL (reference sequence). There are 14 residues in the CDR3. Trimming left V 6 bases short and J 3 bases short, with 13 bases between. The CDR3 reads CASRGLGVTDTQYF. The CDR3 DNA sequence: TGTGCCAGCAGAGGTCTGGGAGTGACAGATACGCAGTATTTT.

This chain uses TRBV6-1 with TRBJ2-7, with 8 nucleotides matching TRBD2. This CDR3 has 14 amino acids. Germline values: CDR1 MNHNS, CDR2 SASEGT. J gave up 3 bases and V 3 bases, and 4 bases lay outside the gene matches. CDR3 coding DNA: TGTGCCAGCAGTGAGGCCGGGAGGGACTACGAGCAGTACTTC. It specifies CASSEAGRDYEQYF.

V and J are TRBV5-1 and TRBJ2-6; tentatively, D is TRBD2 (5 bases). V was shortened by 2 bases and J by 3 bases, with 6 bases between the two germline ends. Germline CDR1 reads SGHRS; CDR2 reads YFSETQ. The CDR3 contains 14 residues. This CDR3 reads CASSLGSGANVLTF. DNA for the CDR3: TGCGCCAGCAGCTTAGGGAGTGGGGCCAACGTCCTGACTTTC.

V is TRBV11-2 and J is TRBJ2-1, with D maybe TRBD2 (5 bases). With 5 bases removed from V and 6 bases from J, the gap between germline ends came to 17 bases. Germline CDR1 is SGHAT and CDR2 is FQNNGV. CDR3 length equals 15 residues. The CDR3 reads CASSPSEAWANEQFF. CDR3 nucleotide sequence: TGTGCCAGCAGCCCCTCGGAGGCATGGGCCAATGAGCAGTTCTTC. Drawing the rest from reference TRBV11-2 and TRBJ2-1, the complete variable domain is EAGVAQSPRYKIIEKRQSVAFWCNPISGHATLYWYQQILGQGPKLLIQFQNNGVVDDSQLPKDRFSAERLKGVDSTLKIQPAKLEDSAVYLCASSPSEAWANEQFFGPGTRLTVL.

The chain recombines TRBV5-1 with TRBJ2-5, with 8 bases identical to TRBD1. This CDR3 spans 16 amino acids. From germline, CDR1 is SGHRS and CDR2 YFSETQ. V gave up 3 bases and J gave up 1 base; unmatched junction bases: 8. CDR3 sequence (DNA): TGCGCCAGCAGCTCATCTAGGACAGGGCGCCAAGAGACCCAGTACTTC. Amino acids: CASSSSRTGRQETQYF.

The chain is built from TRBV7-8 and TRBJ2-2, with no clear D. CDR1 SGHVS and CDR2 FQNEAQ come from the germline V gene. This CDR3 is built from 14 residues. The V end lost 3 bases, the J end lost 5 bases, and 10 bases lay between the germline ends. The CDR3 coding sequence is TGTGCCAGCAGCTTCCCTCTATCGACCGGGGAGCTGTTTTTT. It specifies CASSFPLSTGELFF.

The chain joins TRBV28 to TRBJ1-1, with 9 bases that match TRBD1. From germline, CDR1 is MDHEN and CDR2 SYDVKM. The CDR3 spans 13 residues. Losses at the gene ends were 6 bases for V and 8 bases for J; bases not matched to a gene: 7. CDR3 sequence (DNA): TGTGCCAGCAGGCTGGACAGGGGAAGCGAAGCTTTCTTT. This codes for CASRLDRGSEAFF.

CDR3 loop: CASSRDPTGSYGYTF. In DNA form, the CDR3 reads TGTGCCAGCAGCCGCGACCCCACAGGGAGCTATGGCTACACCTTC. The rearrangement links TRBV6-5 to TRBJ1-2; possibly TRBD1 for D (6 bases). The CDR3 consists of 15 residues. Germline V gene data show CDR1 as MNHEY and CDR2 as SVGAGI. V was cut by 6 bases and J by 4 bases, with 18 bases left in between.

The sample holds a few counts of this clone. V usage is TRBV7-2 and J usage is TRBJ2-1; D gene uncertain. This CDR3 has 15 amino acids. The ends were cut back, 3 bases at V and 4 bases at J, with 13 bases in the middle. CDR1 is SGHTA and CDR2 is FQGNSA in the germline V gene. CDR3 residues: CASSFEGADYNEQFF. The CDR3 DNA sequence: TGTGCCAGCAGCTTTGAAGGAGCAGATTACAATGAGCAGTTCTTC. Supplemented by reference TRBV7-2 and TRBJ2-1, the full variable domain reads GAGVSQSPSNKVTEKGKDVELRCDPISGHTALYWYRQSLGQGLEFLIYFQGNSAPDKSGLPSDRFSAERTGGSVSTLTIQRTQQEDSAVYLCASSFEGADYNEQFFGPGTRLTVL.

This clone was counted once. The V and J genes are TRBV6-1 and TRBJ2-1; 14 nucleotides match TRBD2. Germline-derived CDR1 and CDR2 are MNHNS and SASEGT. The CDR3 spans 20 residues. The V and J ends lost 3 bases and 0 bases, in that order; junction bases with no gene match: 10. The CDR3 DNA reads as TGTGCCAGCAGTGACGCCGGGACTAGCGGGAGTCCGAGCTCCTACAATGAGCAGTTCTTC. It translates to CASSDAGTSGSPSSYNEQFF.

The chain recombines TRBV7-2 with TRBJ2-1; perhaps TRBD2 as D (7 bases). The germline CDR1 and CDR2 sequences are SGHTA and FQGNSA. The CDR3 is 15 amino acids. With 1 base removed from V and 12 bases from J, the gap between germline ends came to 19 bases. The DNA for the CDR3 is TGTGCCAGCAGCTTAGGCAGGGGCCTGCGGGGGTCGCAGTTCTTC. Its protein product is CASSLGRGLRGSQFF.

The V gene is TRBV6-9, the J gene TRBJ1-1; D gene uncertain. V shed 4 bases and J shed 4 bases, with 10 bases lying between them. CDR3 size: 13 residues. Germline V gene data show CDR1 as MNHGY and CDR2 as SVAAGI. This CDR3 is CASSSRERTEAFF. The CDR3 DNA reads as TGTGCCAGCAGTTCGAGGGAACGCACTGAAGCTTTCTTT.

This clone was seen a handful of times. The V gene is TRBV5-1, the J gene TRBJ1-5, with no clear D. CDR1 SGHRS and CDR2 YFSETQ come from the germline V gene. V lost 1 base and J lost 0, with 8 bases in between. This CDR3 spans 15 amino acids. Written as DNA, the CDR3 is TGCGCCAGCAGCTTGTCGGGAAATAGCAATCAGCCCCAGCATTTT. This gives the protein CASSLSGNSNQPQHF.

The V and J genes are TRBV5-4 and TRBJ2-1; 8 bases line up with TRBD2. V gave up 0 bases and J gave up 5 bases; unmatched junction bases: 4. Germline V gives CDR1 SGHNT, CDR2 YYREEE (reference sequence). The CDR3 is 15 amino acids. CDR3 region: CASSLASGSHNEQFF. CDR3 DNA: TGTGCCAGCAGCTTGGCAAGCGGGAGCCACAATGAGCAGTTCTTC. Drawing the rest from reference TRBV5-4 and TRBJ2-1, the complete variable domain is ETGVTQSPTHLIKTRGQQVTLRCSSQSGHNTVSWYQQALGQGPQFIFQYYREEENGRGNFPPRFSGLQFPNYSSELNVNALELDDSALYLCASSLASGSHNEQFFGPGTRLTVL.

The genes are TRBV7-9 and TRBJ2-5; 11 bases are shared with TRBD1. CDR3 size: 14 residues. V lost 7 bases to trimming and J lost 3 bases; unmatched junction nucleotides: 4. Germline V lookup: CDR1 SEHNR, CDR2 FQNEAQ (reference sequence). The CDR3 reads CASNEGQGEETQYF. DNA for the CDR3: TGTGCCAGCAACGAGGGACAGGGGGAAGAGACCCAGTACTTC.

The chain is built from TRBV11-2 and TRBJ1-3; no reliable D call. Trimming took off 10 bases at V and 1 base at J, with 8 bases between the two ends. The CDR3 loop spans 12 amino acids. Looked up from germline, CDR1 is SGHAT and CDR2 is FQNNGV. CDR3 protein: CATRGSGNTIYF. Written as DNA, the CDR3 is TGTGCCACCCGGGGTTCTGGAAACACCATATATTTT.

The chain has TRBV3-1 (or the pseudogene TRBV3-2) and TRBJ2-7; tentatively, D is TRBD1 (5 bases). Looked up from germline, CDR1 is LGHDT and CDR2 is YNNKEL (reference sequence). The CDR3 is 13 amino acids. Trimming took 1 base from V and 6 from J, leaving 10 bases between them. Here the CDR3 DNA reads TGTGCCAGCAGCCAAGCGCAGGGTCTCGAGCAGTACTTC. It codes for CASSQAQGLEQYF.

The rearrangement joins TRBV24-1 to TRBJ2-2; 8 bases align to TRBD2. Germline-derived CDR1 and CDR2 are KGHDR and SFDVKD. V shed 6 bases and J 2 bases; nucleotides not matched to a gene: 4. This CDR3 is built from 15 residues. The CDR3 sequence: CATSSGLVNTGELFF. The CDR3 bases are TGTGCCACCAGTTCGGGACTAGTCAACACCGGGGAGCTGTTTTTT.

V and J are TRBV3-1 (or the pseudogene TRBV3-2) and TRBJ1-1; D gene uncertain. CDR1 LGHDT and CDR2 YNNKEL come from the germline V gene (reference sequence). V was pared by 1 base and J by 0 bases, with 9 bases between. The CDR3 length is 15 residues. Here the CDR3 DNA reads TGTGCCAGCAGCCAAGGATACACAGTGAACACTGAAGCTTTCTTT. Translating gives CASSQGYTVNTEAFF.

This clone was seen a handful of times. The chain links TRBV2 to TRBJ2-7, with D possibly matching TRBD2 (5 bases). From germline, CDR1 is SNHLY and CDR2 FYNNEI. The CDR3 contains 14 residues. The V gene lost 3 bases and the J gene lost 3 bases, with 12 bases spanning the gap. CDR3 amino acids: CASSENRDRYEQYF. The CDR3 DNA is TGTGCCAGCAGTGAGAATCGGGATCGCTACGAGCAGTACTTC.

This chain connects TRBV27 to TRBJ2-3; D might be TRBD2 (5 bases). Germline V gene sequence: CDR1 MNHEY, CDR2 SMNVEV (reference sequence). This CDR3 contains 16 residues. The V end lost 3 bases, the J end lost 7 bases, and 20 bases lay between the germline ends. Here the CDR3 DNA reads TGTGCCAGCAGTTTTTGGACGTACGGACTGGGTAATACGCAGTATTTT. Translation: CASSFWTYGLGNTQYF.

This clone was counted once. This chain uses TRBV11-2 with TRBJ1-3; a weak D match, TRBD1 (6 bases). The CDR3 runs to 15 residues. CDR1 SGHAT and CDR2 FQNNGV come from the germline V gene. V shed 5 bases and J shed 4 bases, with 15 bases lying between them. The CDR3 nucleotides are TGTGCCAGCAGCCCGACGGGGACACCCGGAAACACCATATATTTT. Translated, it gives CASSPTGTPGNTIYF. The full variable domain, rest sourced from reference TRBV11-2 and TRBJ1-3, is EAGVAQSPRYKIIEKRQSVAFWCNPISGHATLYWYQQILGQGPKLLIQFQNNGVVDDSQLPKDRFSAERLKGVDSTLKIQPAKLEDSAVYLCASSPTGTPGNTIYFGEGSWLTVV.

The rearrangement uses TRBV28 and TRBJ2-7; 8 bases are shared with TRBD2. V shed 5 bases and J 0 bases; nucleotides not matched to a gene: 3. Germline V gene sequence: CDR1 MDHEN, CDR2 SYDVKM. The CDR3 loop spans 14 amino acids. The CDR3 is CASSRSGASYEQYF. The CDR3 DNA is TGTGCCAGCAGTCGTAGCGGGGCCTCCTACGAGCAGTACTTC.

V is TRBV28 and J is TRBJ2-5; a possible D gene is TRBD1 (6 bases). With 2 bases removed from V and 5 bases from J, the gap between germline ends came to 15 bases. CDR3 length equals 15 residues. Per germline, CDR1 MDHEN and CDR2 SYDVKM. This CDR3 is CASSLPQGNTETQYF. The CDR3 coding sequence is TGTGCCAGCAGTTTACCCCAGGGGAACACTGAGACCCAGTACTTC.

The V gene is TRBV5-1, the J gene TRBJ2-2; tentatively, D is TRBD1 (6 bases). CDR3 length: 14 amino acids. Trimming took off 0 bases at V and 6 bases at J, with 9 bases between the two ends. From germline, CDR1 is SGHRS and CDR2 YFSETQ. CDR3: CASSLDRAAGELFF. The CDR3, as DNA: TGCGCCAGCAGCTTGGACAGGGCCGCCGGGGAGCTGTTTTTT. The variable domain in full, completed from reference TRBV5-1 and TRBJ2-2, reads KAGVTQTPRYLIKTRGQQVTLSCSPISGHRSVSWYQQTPGQGLQFLFEYFSETQRNKGNFPGRFSGRQFSNSRSEMNVSTLELGDSALYLCASSLDRAAGELFFGEGSRLTVL.

V is TRBV19 and J is TRBJ1-5, with 8 bases lining up with TRBD1. V lost 2 bases to trimming and J lost 3 bases; unmatched junction nucleotides: 9. The length of the CDR3 is 17 residues. The germline V gene encodes CDR1 LNHDA and CDR2 SQIVND (reference sequence). The CDR3 loop reads CASSINPDRAPNQPQHF. CDR3 DNA sequence: TGTGCCAGTAGTATAAACCCGGACAGGGCCCCCAATCAGCCCCAGCATTTT.

This clone occurred once. The gene calls are TRBV5-1 and TRBJ2-1; D not certain. Germline V gene lookup returns CDR1 SGHRS and CDR2 YFSETQ. The CDR3 has 14 residues. The V end was cut by 0 bases, the J end by 6 bases, with 10 bases between. This CDR3 is CASSLVGVANEQFF. The CDR3, as DNA: TGCGCCAGCAGCTTGGTTGGAGTTGCCAATGAGCAGTTCTTC.

The chain couples TRBV7-2 to TRBJ2-1; maybe TRBD2 (6 bases). This CDR3 contains 14 residues. The germline V and J ends were trimmed by 4 bases and 3 bases, with 10 bases remaining between them. Germline values: CDR1 SGHTA, CDR2 FQGNSA. The DNA for the CDR3 is TGTGCCAGCAGCTGGGACTCGAACTACAATGAGCAGTTCTTC. This translates into CASSWDSNYNEQFF.

The genes are TRBV4-2 and TRBJ1-1; 8 bases agree with TRBD1. The CDR3 has 14 residues. The germline V gene has CDR1 LGHNA and CDR2 YNFKEQ. V lost 1 base, J lost 7 bases, and 5 bases stayed unmatched. DNA of the CDR3: TGTGCCAGCAGCCAAGGAGACAGGGGTGGTGAAGCTTTCTTT. Encoded protein: CASSQGDRGGEAFF.